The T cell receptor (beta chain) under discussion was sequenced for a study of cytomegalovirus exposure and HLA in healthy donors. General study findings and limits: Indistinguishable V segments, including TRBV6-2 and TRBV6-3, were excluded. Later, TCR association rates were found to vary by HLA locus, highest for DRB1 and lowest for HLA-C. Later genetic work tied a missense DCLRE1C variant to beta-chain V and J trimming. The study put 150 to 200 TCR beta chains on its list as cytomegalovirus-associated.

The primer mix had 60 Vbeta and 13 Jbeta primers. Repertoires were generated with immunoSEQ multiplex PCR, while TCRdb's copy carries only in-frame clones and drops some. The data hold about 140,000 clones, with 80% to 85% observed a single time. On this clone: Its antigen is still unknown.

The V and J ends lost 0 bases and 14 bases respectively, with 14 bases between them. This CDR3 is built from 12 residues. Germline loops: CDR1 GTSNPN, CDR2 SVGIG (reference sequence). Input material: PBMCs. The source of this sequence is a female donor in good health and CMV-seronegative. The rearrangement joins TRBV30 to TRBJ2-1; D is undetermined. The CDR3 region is CAWSVSSGGEFF. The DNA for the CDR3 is TGTGCCTGGAGTGTATCATCTGGCGGTGAGTTCTTC.